This TCR beta chain stems from a study of early stage breast cancer tumors. The wider study: Of some 17 invasive breast tumors, more than nine were hormone receptor-positive, HER2-negative. Around 10-fold was the mean read coverage per sample. Study-level points and caveats: Tumors had about 2.5-fold higher T cell density and higher clonality than adjacent normal breast tissue. Most shared enriched TCRB sequences were commonly generated ones.

Only in-frame clones appear in the TCRdb table, and some are missing; sequencing was by immunoSEQ multiplex PCR. The sample carries 32,000 or so clones, roughly two thirds recorded once. Concerning this clone itself: The antigen remains undetermined.

Trimming removed 1 base from V and 2 bases from J; junction bases left unmatched: 9. CDR3 length equals 17 residues. CDR1 is SGHVS, CDR2 FNYEAQ, per germline. The sequence was obtained from a person aged 45-60 years with breast cancer. Material for sequencing was blood. This chain links TRBV7-6 with TRBJ2-3; 7 bases are shared with TRBD2. CDR3 nucleotides: TGTGCCAGCAGCTTAGAGGGGAGGGCGGGAATCACAGATACGCAGTATTTT. It encodes CASSLEGRAGITDTQYF.